The entry below describes one T cell receptor beta chain. Its target is unknown. This record belongs to a study of T cells expressing NK-cell markers. Study summary: Repertoires of TCR beta were obtained from T cells sorted as CD3+CD56+NKG2C+, CD3+CD56+NKG2C- and CD3+CD56-NKG2C+. Seven sequenced donors out of eight were HCMV-seropositive, one seronegative.

Germline-derived CDR1 and CDR2 are MDHEN and SYDVKM. The CDR3 sequence is 15 residues long. Study results and limitations: The study left the HCMV specificity of expanded NKG2C+ T cell clones unresolved.

TCR beta libraries carry UMIs added by 5'RACE template switching. TCRdb re-called the 5' RACE reads, yielding one record per CDR3 amino acid sequence without DNA. This sample's table reports around 260,000 distinct CDR3 sequences. This chain uses TRBV28 with TRBJ2-1. Sample: blood T cells: a sorted CD56 or NKG2C T cell subset, CD4+ or CD8+ T cells, or bulk PBMC T cells (not recorded which). This clonotype originated in a woman between 18 and 70 years old in good health. The chain's CDR3 is CASSLSWSDPNEQFF.